The rows below give T cell receptor beta chains drawn from one sample of a study of T cell responses to AZD1222 COVID-19 vaccine. Data came from immunoSEQ multiplex PCR; TCRdb stores just in-frame clones and leaves some out. The sample has 160,000 or so clones, more than 75% seen once. This sample comprised peripheral blood, obtained 28 days after the second AZD1222 dose. These receptors originate from an adult who received the AZD1222 COVID-19 vaccine. Each CDR3 is given with its conserved first and last residue. The D gene is left open where the match is weak. Clone size is given for some rows only: seen once, a few or many times, or a class if the clone is expanded.

CDR3nt,CDR3aa,abundance,j_gene,d_gene,v_gene
TGTGCCAGCTCCCCCCCGGGCGTCACAGGAGAAAACATTCAGTACTTC,CASSPPGVTGENIQYF,few,TRBJ2-4,.,TRBV18
TGTGCCAGCAGGCCCCCCCTAGGAGGAGGCTACACCTTC,CASRPPLGGGYTF,.,TRBJ1-2,.,TRBV12-3/TRBV12-4
TGTGCCAGCAGCACCGGGACGAACACTGAAGCTTTCTTT,CASSTGTNTEAFF,.,TRBJ1-1,.,TRBV13
TGTGCCAGCAGCCAAGTCGGACGGGGGAAGACAGATACGCAGTATTTT,CASSQVGRGKTDTQYF,.,TRBJ2-3,.,TRBV14
TGTGCCTGGAGTGCCCCTCGACAGGGTGGCTACACCTTC,CAWSAPRQGGYTF,.,TRBJ1-2,TRBD1,TRBV30
TGTGCCAGCAGCCGACAGGAGTTAAACACCGGGGAGCTGTTTTTT,CASSRQELNTGELFF,.,TRBJ2-2,.,TRBV7-9
TGTGCCAGCAGCCCGACTAGCGGTTGGCATGAGCAGTTCTTC,CASSPTSGWHEQFF,few,TRBJ2-1,TRBD2,TRBV7-2
TGCAGCGTTGCCAGGAACGTTGGCGGCGCTGAAGCTTTCTTT,CSVARNVGGAEAFF,.,TRBJ1-1,.,TRBV29-1
TGCGCCAGCCAACGGGACAGAATACCCACCGGGGAGCTGTTTTTT,CASQRDRIPTGELFF,.,TRBJ2-2,TRBD1,TRBV5-1
TGTGCCAGTAGTATTTCGCTACAAGAGACCCAGTACTTC,CASSISLQETQYF,.,TRBJ2-5,.,TRBV19
TGTGCCAGCAGTTATTTAAGGACACCGGGACAGATTAATCAGCCCCAGCATTTT,CASSYLRTPGQINQPQHF,.,TRBJ1-5,TRBD1,TRBV6-2/TRBV6-3
TGTGCCAGCAGCTTCCGGGACACCACCTACAATGAGCAGTTCTTC,CASSFRDTTYNEQFF,.,TRBJ2-1,.,TRBV11-1
TGTGCCAGCAGCGACTGGGGTCAGCCCCAGCATTTT,CASSDWGQPQHF,.,TRBJ1-5,.,TRBV12-3/TRBV12-4
TGTGCCAGCAGCGTGGGACTAGCGGGGTGGGAGCAGTACTTC,CASSVGLAGWEQYF,.,TRBJ2-7,TRBD2,TRBV9
TGTGCCAGCTCACCTGTTGCGTCTTCAAGCGGGACCCAGTACTTC,CASSPVASSSGTQYF,.,TRBJ2-5,.,TRBV18
TGTGCCTGGAGTGTACCCGAGACAGGGAACTATGGCTACACCTTC,CAWSVPETGNYGYTF,few,TRBJ1-2,TRBD1,TRBV30
TGTGCCAGCAGGGATAGCAATCAGCCCCAGCATTTT,CASRDSNQPQHF,.,TRBJ1-5,.,TRBV13
TGCGCCAGCAGCCAACCTCATGCAACTAATGAAAAACTGTTTTTT,CASSQPHATNEKLFF,.,TRBJ1-4,.,TRBV4-1
TGCAGTGCTAGTCTGATCCTAGCGGGGGGGCTTGACACAGATACGCAGTATTTT,CSASLILAGGLDTDTQYF,few,TRBJ2-3,TRBD2,TRBV20-1
TGTGCCAGCACTTCCTTAGGAGCCCGGACTGAAGCTTTCTTT,CASTSLGARTEAFF,.,TRBJ1-1,.,TRBV6-1
TGTGCCAGTAGTATAGGGCATGGAGAACAAACCTACGAGCAGTACTTC,CASSIGHGEQTYEQYF,.,TRBJ2-7,.,TRBV19
TGCGCCAGCAGCCCGGGACTAGCGGGGGGTTTCTCCTACGAGCAGTACTTC,CASSPGLAGGFSYEQYF,.,TRBJ2-7,TRBD2,TRBV4-1
TGTGCCACCAGTGACACTAGCGGGGGGGCACTAGATACGCAGTATTTT,CATSDTSGGALDTQYF,.,TRBJ2-3,TRBD2,TRBV24-1
TGTGCCAGCAGGGGGACAGGCCGTTTGGGCAATCAGCCCCAGCATTTT,CASRGTGRLGNQPQHF,.,TRBJ1-5,TRBD1,TRBV27